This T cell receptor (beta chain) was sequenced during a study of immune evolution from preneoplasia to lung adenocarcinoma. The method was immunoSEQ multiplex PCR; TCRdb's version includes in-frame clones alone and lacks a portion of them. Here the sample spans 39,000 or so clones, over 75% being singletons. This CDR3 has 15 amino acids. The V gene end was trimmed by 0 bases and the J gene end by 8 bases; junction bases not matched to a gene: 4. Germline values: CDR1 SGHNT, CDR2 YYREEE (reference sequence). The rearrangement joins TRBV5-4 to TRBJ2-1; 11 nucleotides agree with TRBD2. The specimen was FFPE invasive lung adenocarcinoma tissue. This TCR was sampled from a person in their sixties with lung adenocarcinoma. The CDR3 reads CASSLELAGGDEQFF. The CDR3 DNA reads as TGTGCCAGCAGCTTGGAATTAGCGGGAGGGGATGAGCAGTTCTTC.